Listed below are T cell receptor beta chains from one sample, sequenced in a study of T cells in Graves' hyperthyroidism and ophthalmopathy. In TCRdb, the multiplex PCR reads were re-called with MiXCR into one record per CDR3 protein. The sample holds fewer than 650,000 distinct CDR3 sequences, approximately 15% seen once. The sequencing input was blood. The receptors come from a woman aged 18 to 35 with Graves' ophthalmopathy. Each CDR3 is given with its conserved first and last residue. Each record gives: J gene, clone size, D gene, V gene, CDR3 protein, CDR3 DNA. A D gene is named only where the DNA matches it firmly. Not every row has a clone size; where given, it reads once, few, many or a size class.

J: TRBJ2-3; size: many; D: -; V: TRBV5-1; CDR3: CASSLEAADTQYF; DNA: TGCGCCAGCAGCTTAGAAGCTGCAGATACGCAGTATTTT
J: TRBJ2-1; size: many; D: TRBD2; V: TRBV10-3; CDR3: CAARPEAGTSGSATSYNEQFF; DNA: TGTGCCGCCCGACCCGAGGCAGGGACTAGCGGGAGCGCGACCTCCTACAATGAGCAGTTCTTC
J: TRBJ2-7; size: -; D: TRBD2; V: TRBV2; CDR3: CASRTGTSGRGSYEQYF; DNA: TGTGCCAGCAGGACCGGGACTAGCGGGAGAGGGTCCTACGAGCAGTACTTC
J: TRBJ2-1; size: many; D: -; V: TRBV27; CDR3: CASSNGLQGDNEQFF; DNA: TGTGCCAGCAGTAACGGACTCCAGGGTGACAATGAGCAGTTCTTC
J: TRBJ2-1; size: -; D: TRBD1; V: TRBV29-1; CDR3: CSVVRDRDFDEQFF; DNA: TGCAGCGTTGTTAGGGACAGGGATTTCGATGAGCAGTTCTTC
J: TRBJ2-7; size: many; D: -; V: TRBV18; CDR3: CASSPNSGEEYF; DNA: TGTGCCAGCTCACCGAATTCAGGGGAGGAGTACTTC
J: TRBJ1-1; size: -; D: -; V: TRBV19; CDR3: CASSMDFLTEAFF; DNA: TGTGCCAGTAGTATGGATTTTCTCACTGAAGCTTTCTTT
J: TRBJ2-3; size: many; D: -; V: TRBV20-1; CDR3: CSARPPEGTDTQYF; DNA: TGCAGTGCTAGGCCTCCGGAGGGCACAGATACGCAGTATTTT
J: TRBJ1-6; size: -; D: -; V: TRBV5-1; CDR3: CASSPLNSDNSPLHF; DNA: TGCGCCAGCAGCCCGCTGAACTCTGATAATTCACCCCTCCACTTT
J: TRBJ2-2; size: -; D: -; V: TRBV3-1; CDR3: CASKSRSGLFF; DNA: TGTGCCAGCAAGTCGCGGAGCGGTCTGTTTTTT
J: TRBJ2-3; size: -; D: -; V: TRBV19; CDR3: CASKRAFTTDTQYF; DNA: TGTGCCAGTAAGAGGGCCTTTACTACAGATACGCAGTATTTT
J: TRBJ1-1; size: many; D: -; V: TRBV7-8; CDR3: CASSTFTARGVTEAFF; DNA: TGTGCCAGCAGCACTTTTACGGCCCGGGGGGTGACTGAAGCTTTCTTT
J: TRBJ1-1; size: few; D: -; V: TRBV3-1; CDR3: CASTRREGNTEAFF; DNA: TGTGCCAGCACCCGCAGGGAGGGAAACACTGAAGCTTTCTTT
J: TRBJ2-7; size: many; D: -; V: TRBV6-1; CDR3: CASSAGTDYEQYF; DNA: TGTGCCAGCAGCGCCGGGACTGACTACGAGCAGTACTTC
J: TRBJ1-2; size: few; D: -; V: TRBV4-3; CDR3: CASSQRGGAPGYTF; DNA: TGCGCCAGCAGCCAGCGGGGCGGGGCCCCTGGCTACACCTTC
J: TRBJ1-1; size: few; D: TRBD1; V: TRBV19; CDR3: CASHRDRNTEAFF; DNA: TGTGCCAGTCACCGGGACAGGAACACTGAAGCTTTCTTT
J: TRBJ1-4; size: -; D: -; V: TRBV4-2; CDR3: CASSQDLGFGDNEKLFF; DNA: TGTGCCAGCAGCCAAGATCTTGGGTTTGGGGATAATGAAAAACTGTTTTTT
J: TRBJ1-1; size: many; D: TRBD1; V: TRBV7-2; CDR3: CASSFIPDRGMGAFF; DNA: TGTGCCAGCAGCTTCATCCCGGACAGGGGGATGGGAGCTTTCTTT
J: TRBJ1-2; size: -; D: -; V: TRBV20-1; CDR3: CSARDEGGAYGYTF; DNA: TGCAGTGCTAGAGATGAAGGGGGGGCCTATGGCTACACCTTC
J: TRBJ1-4; size: -; D: -; V: TRBV19; CDR3: CASSISDNYATNEKLFF; DNA: TGTGCCAGTAGTATCAGTGACAACTATGCAACTAATGAAAAACTGTTTTTT
J: TRBJ2-7; size: -; D: TRBD1; V: TRBV7-2; CDR3: CASSLQWTGGFYEQYF; DNA: TGTGCCAGCAGCTTACAATGGACAGGGGGGTTCTACGAGCAGTACTTC
J: TRBJ2-3; size: -; D: -; V: TRBV19; CDR3: CASSIRQSTDTQYF; DNA: TGTGCCAGTAGTATACGGCAGAGCACAGATACGCAGTATTTT
J: TRBJ2-3; size: many; D: TRBD1; V: TRBV2; CDR3: CASWGQNTDTQYF; DNA: TGTGCCAGCTGGGGACAGAACACAGATACGCAGTATTTT
J: TRBJ2-2; size: many; D: TRBD2; V: TRBV7-3; CDR3: CASSLGVEREYGELFF; DNA: TGTGCCAGCAGCTTAGGGGTTGAGCGGGAGTACGGGGAGCTGTTTTTT
J: TRBJ1-2; size: -; D: -; V: TRBV28; CDR3: CASSYFFDSSPDYGYTF; DNA: TGTGCCAGCAGTTACTTCTTCGACAGCTCCCCCGACTATGGCTACACCTTC
J: TRBJ1-4; size: few; D: -; V: TRBV18; CDR3: CASSPQGNEKLFF; DNA: TGTGCCAGCTCACCACAGGGTAATGAAAAACTGTTTTTT
J: TRBJ1-2; size: -; D: -; V: TRBV6-6; CDR3: CASSYQYEVTGYGYTF; DNA: TGTGCCAGCAGTTACCAATACGAGGTAACGGGATATGGCTACACCTTC
J: TRBJ2-7; size: many; D: -; V: TRBV6-1; CDR3: CASSQVESYEQYF; DNA: TGTGCCAGCAGCCAGGTCGAGTCCTACGAGCAGTACTTC
J: TRBJ2-4; size: -; D: TRBD2; V: TRBV7-6; CDR3: CASSRSILAGHLLGGNIQYF; DNA: TGTGCCAGCAGCCGGAGCATACTAGCGGGACATCTCTTGGGGGGAAACATTCAGTACTTC
J: TRBJ2-2; size: once; D: -; V: TRBV11-2; CDR3: CASSLGGGLTPGELFF; DNA: TGTGCCAGCAGCTTGGGGGGAGGTCTAACTCCCGGGGAGCTGTTTTTT
J: TRBJ2-4; size: many; D: -; V: TRBV29-1; CDR3: CSVEVAGSVNIQYF; DNA: TGCAGCGTTGAAGTGGCGGGGTCGGTAAACATTCAGTACTTC
J: TRBJ2-6; size: -; D: -; V: TRBV6-2/TRBV6-3; CDR3: CASMGFFSGANVLTF; DNA: TGTGCCAGCATGGGGTTTTTCTCTGGGGCCAACGTCCTGACTTTC
J: TRBJ1-1; size: many; D: -; V: TRBV12-3/TRBV12-4; CDR3: CASSLREDTEAFF; DNA: TGTGCCAGCAGTTTACGGGAGGACACTGAAGCTTTCTTT
J: TRBJ2-1; size: many; D: TRBD2; V: TRBV7-3; CDR3: CASSLTIGGEHSSYNEQFF; DNA: TGTGCCAGCAGCTTAACAATTGGGGGGGAACACAGCTCCTACAATGAGCAGTTCTTC
J: TRBJ1-1; size: many; D: -; V: TRBV12-3/TRBV12-4; CDR3: CASRQQELNTEAFF; DNA: TGTGCCAGCAGACAACAGGAGTTGAACACTGAAGCTTTCTTT
J: TRBJ1-5; size: -; D: -; V: TRBV6-2/TRBV6-3; CDR3: CASSVRGYSNQPQHF; DNA: TGTGCCAGCAGCGTACGGGGTTATAGCAATCAGCCCCAGCATTTT
J: TRBJ2-7; size: -; D: -; V: TRBV7-9; CDR3: CASSLAGRPEQYF; DNA: TGTGCCAGCAGCTTAGCGGGCAGGCCAGAGCAGTACTTC
J: TRBJ2-3; size: -; D: -; V: TRBV9; CDR3: CASSVGRSSTDTQYF; DNA: TGTGCCAGCAGCGTGGGACGGTCTAGCACAGATACGCAGTATTTT
J: TRBJ1-6; size: many; D: -; V: TRBV2; CDR3: CASSGRIGNSPLHF; DNA: TGTGCCAGCAGTGGCCGGATTGGTAATTCACCCCTCCACTTT
J: TRBJ2-3; size: -; D: -; V: TRBV4-1; CDR3: CASSQDVVSQGRDTQYF; DNA: TGCGCCAGCAGCCAAGATGTAGTCAGTCAGGGAAGGGATACGCAGTATTTT
J: TRBJ2-5; size: many; D: -; V: TRBV2; CDR3: CASSEGPGRVGTQYF; DNA: TGTGCCAGCAGTGAAGGTCCGGGCCGGGTGGGGACCCAGTACTTC
J: TRBJ2-1; size: many; D: -; V: TRBV4-1; CDR3: CATSIGGGSNEQFF; DNA: TGCGCCACCTCGATCGGTGGCGGGTCCAATGAGCAGTTCTTC
J: TRBJ1-4; size: few; D: -; V: TRBV4-1; CDR3: CASKSSGQTVFF; DNA: TGCGCCAGCAAATCTTCCGGACAGACAGTGTTTTTT
J: TRBJ2-1; size: many; D: TRBD1; V: TRBV18; CDR3: CASSHRDRENNEQFF; DNA: TGTGCCAGCTCACACCGGGACAGGGAGAACAATGAGCAGTTCTTC
J: TRBJ1-2; size: many; D: -; V: TRBV29-1; CDR3: CSVQGIYGYTF; DNA: TGCAGCGTTCAGGGGATATATGGCTACACCTTC
J: TRBJ2-7; size: many; D: -; V: TRBV20-1; CDR3: CSAVASYEQYF; DNA: TGCAGTGCTGTGGCCTCCTACGAGCAGTACTTC
J: TRBJ2-2; size: many; D: TRBD2; V: TRBV7-2; CDR3: CASSLVLAGGPGTGELFF; DNA: TGTGCCAGCAGCTTAGTTCTAGCGGGAGGGCCCGGCACCGGGGAGCTGTTTTTT
J: TRBJ1-1; size: -; D: -; V: TRBV6-1; CDR3: CASSGGGTYTEAFF; DNA: TGTGCCAGCAGTGGGGGCGGGACGTACACTGAAGCTTTCTTT